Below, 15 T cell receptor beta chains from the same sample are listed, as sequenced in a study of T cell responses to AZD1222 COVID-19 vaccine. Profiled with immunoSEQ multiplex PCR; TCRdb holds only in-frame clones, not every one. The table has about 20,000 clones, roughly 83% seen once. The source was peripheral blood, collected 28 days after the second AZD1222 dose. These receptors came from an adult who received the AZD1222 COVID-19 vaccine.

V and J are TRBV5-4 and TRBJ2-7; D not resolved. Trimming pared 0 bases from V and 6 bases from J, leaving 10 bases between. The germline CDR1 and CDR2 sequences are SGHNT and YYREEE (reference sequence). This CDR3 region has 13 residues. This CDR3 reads CASSLGQDGEQYF. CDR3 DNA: TGTGCCAGCAGCTTGGGGCAGGACGGCGAGCAGTACTTC.

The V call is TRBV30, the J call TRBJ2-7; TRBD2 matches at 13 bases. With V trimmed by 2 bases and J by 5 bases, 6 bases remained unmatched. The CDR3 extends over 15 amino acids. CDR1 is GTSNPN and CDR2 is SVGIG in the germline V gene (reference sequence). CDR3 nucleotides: TGTGCCTGGAGTTTCTGGACTAGCGGGAGCAACGAGCAGTACTTC. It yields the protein CAWSFWTSGSNEQYF.

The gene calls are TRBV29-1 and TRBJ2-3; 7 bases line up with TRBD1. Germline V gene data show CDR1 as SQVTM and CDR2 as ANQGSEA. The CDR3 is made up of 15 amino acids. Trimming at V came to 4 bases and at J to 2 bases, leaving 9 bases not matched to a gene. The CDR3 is CSVASQGTVTDTQYF. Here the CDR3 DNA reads TGCAGCGTTGCCTCACAGGGGACCGTCACAGATACGCAGTATTTT.

CDR3 sequence reads: CASSPDITGELFF. The CDR3 DNA follows: TGTGCCAGCAGTCCGGACATCACCGGGGAGCTGTTTTTT. V usage is TRBV6-5 and J usage is TRBJ2-2; tentative D call: TRBD1 (5 bases). Per germline, CDR1 MNHEY and CDR2 SVGAGI. Trimming removed 5 bases from V and 4 bases from J, with 8 bases in between. This CDR3 has 13 amino acids.

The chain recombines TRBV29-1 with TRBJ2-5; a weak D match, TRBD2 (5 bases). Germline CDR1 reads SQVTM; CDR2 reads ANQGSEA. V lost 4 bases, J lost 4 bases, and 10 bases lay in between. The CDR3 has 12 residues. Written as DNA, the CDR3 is TGCAGCGTTGGAGGGAGAGGAGAGACCCAGTACTTC. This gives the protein CSVGGRGETQYF. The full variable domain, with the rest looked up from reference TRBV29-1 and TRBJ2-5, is SAVISQKPSRDICQRGTSLTIQCQVDSQVTMMFWYRQQPGQSLTLIATANQGSEATYESGFVIDKFPISRPNLTFSTLTVSNMSPEDSSIYLCSVGGRGETQYFGPGTRLLVL.

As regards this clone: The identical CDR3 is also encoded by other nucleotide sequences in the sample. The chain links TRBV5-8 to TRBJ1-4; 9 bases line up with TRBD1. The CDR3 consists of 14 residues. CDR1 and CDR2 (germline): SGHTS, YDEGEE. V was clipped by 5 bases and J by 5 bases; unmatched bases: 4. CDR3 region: CASRTGTGNEKLFF. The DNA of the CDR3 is TGTGCCAGCAGGACCGGGACAGGGAATGAAAAACTGTTTTTT.

DNA of the CDR3: TGTGCCAGCAGCAAGACCCCCCCACTCTTGCGGGGAGGCACTGAAGCTTTCTTT. Residues: CASSKTPPLLRGGTEAFF. The chain couples TRBV7-9 to TRBJ1-1; D gene ambiguous. This CDR3 comprises 18 residues. Per the germline V gene, CDR1 is SEHNR and CDR2 is FQNEAQ (reference sequence). V lost 5 bases and J lost 4, with 26 bases in between.

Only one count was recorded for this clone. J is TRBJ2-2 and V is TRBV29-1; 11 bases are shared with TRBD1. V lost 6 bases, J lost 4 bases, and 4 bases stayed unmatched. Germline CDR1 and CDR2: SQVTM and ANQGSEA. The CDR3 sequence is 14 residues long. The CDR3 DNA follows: TGCAGCGTAAAGGGACAGGGGGTCACCGGGGAGCTGTTTTTT. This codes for CSVKGQGVTGELFF.

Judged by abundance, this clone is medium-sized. CDR3 sequence reads: CASSQRDGYGYTF. CDR3 DNA sequence: TGTGCCAGCAGTCAAAGGGACGGCTATGGCTACACCTTC. The V and J genes are TRBV6-5 and TRBJ1-2; D possibly corresponds to TRBD1 (5 bases). The V end lost 5 bases, the J end lost 4 bases, and 11 bases lay between the germline ends. Germline values: CDR1 MNHEY, CDR2 SVGAGI. There are 13 residues in the CDR3.

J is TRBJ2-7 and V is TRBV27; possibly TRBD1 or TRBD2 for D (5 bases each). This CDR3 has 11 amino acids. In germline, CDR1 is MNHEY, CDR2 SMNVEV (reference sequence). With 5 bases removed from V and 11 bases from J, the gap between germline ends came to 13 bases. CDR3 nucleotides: TGTGCCAGCAGTGAGAACAGGCGGGAGTACTTC. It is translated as CASSENRREYF.

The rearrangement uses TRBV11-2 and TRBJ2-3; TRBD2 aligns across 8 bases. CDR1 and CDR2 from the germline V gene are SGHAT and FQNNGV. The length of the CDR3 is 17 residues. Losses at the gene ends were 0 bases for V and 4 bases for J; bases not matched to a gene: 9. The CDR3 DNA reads TGTGCCAGCAGCTTAGATGGGGCGGGGGGTGGTGCAGATACGCAGTATTTT. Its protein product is CASSLDGAGGGADTQYF.

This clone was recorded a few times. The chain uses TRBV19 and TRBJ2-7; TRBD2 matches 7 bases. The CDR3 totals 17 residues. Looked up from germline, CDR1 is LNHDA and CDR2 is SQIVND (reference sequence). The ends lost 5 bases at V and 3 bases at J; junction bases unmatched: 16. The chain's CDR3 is CASSPGGGSISYYEQYF. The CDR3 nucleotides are TGTGCCAGTAGTCCGGGGGGAGGATCTATATCCTACTACGAGCAGTACTTC.

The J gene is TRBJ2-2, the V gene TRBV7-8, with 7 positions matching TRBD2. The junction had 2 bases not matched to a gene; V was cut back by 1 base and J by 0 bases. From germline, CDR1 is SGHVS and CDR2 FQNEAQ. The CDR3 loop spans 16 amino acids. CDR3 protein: CASSLESGTNTGELFF. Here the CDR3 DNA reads TGTGCCAGCAGCTTAGAGAGCGGGACGAACACCGGGGAGCTGTTTTTT.

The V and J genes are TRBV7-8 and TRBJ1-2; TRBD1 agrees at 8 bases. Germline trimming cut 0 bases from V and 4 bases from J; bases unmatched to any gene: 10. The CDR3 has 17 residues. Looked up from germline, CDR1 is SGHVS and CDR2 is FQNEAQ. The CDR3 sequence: CASSLADRAGDVYGYTF. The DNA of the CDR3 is TGTGCCAGCAGCTTAGCGGACAGGGCTGGCGATGTCTATGGCTACACCTTC.

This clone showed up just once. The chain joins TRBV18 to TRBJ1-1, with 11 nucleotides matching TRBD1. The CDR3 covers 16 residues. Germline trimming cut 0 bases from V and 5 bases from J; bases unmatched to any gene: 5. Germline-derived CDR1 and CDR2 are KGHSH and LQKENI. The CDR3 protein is CASSPPDRGRVTEAFF. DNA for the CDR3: TGTGCCAGCTCACCACCGGACAGGGGGCGTGTAACTGAAGCTTTCTTT.